This TCR beta chain was retrieved from a study of blood T cell repertoires in COVID-19. Overall study: Acute and convalescent COVID-19 specimens originated in the United States, Italy and Spain.

Original analysis: The authors estimated nucleated cell counts from reference gene primer amplification. Method: immunoSEQ multiplex PCR; TCRdb's copy keeps in-frame clones and lacks some. V and J calls plus clone size are reproduced from that table; the DNA served to infer D and trimming. In the table there are roughly 250,000 clones, approximately 85% of which are singletons. Self-reported history from a screening survey and questionnaire set each donor's cohort. The CDR3 covers 16 residues. V lost 3 bases to trimming and J lost 4 bases; unmatched junction nucleotides: 2. Germline V lookup: CDR1 SGHRS, CDR2 YFSETQ.

This receptor was taken from a woman aged 25 to 39 who had recovered from COVID-19. The sequencing input was PBMCs or T cells enriched from blood (not recorded which). V is TRBV5-1 and J is TRBJ2-3; 16 nucleotides agree with TRBD2. CDR3 amino acids: CASSSGTSGGADTQYF. CDR3 bases: TGCGCCAGCAGCTCCGGGACTAGCGGGGGGGCAGATACGCAGTATTTT.